What follows are 23 T cell receptor beta chains derived from one specimen sequenced in a study of cytomegalovirus exposure and HLA in healthy donors. PCR was performed using 60 Vbeta and 13 Jbeta primers. This table comes from immunoSEQ multiplex PCR, and its TCRdb copy is limited to in-frame clones, with some not included. In the table there are 180,000 or so clones, 70% to 80% of which are singletons. Sequencing was done on a sample of PBMCs. These receptor sequences come from a woman aged 45-60 years in good health and CMV-seronegative.

In this sample, this clone turned up once. This chain connects TRBV19 to TRBJ1-1, with 7 nucleotides matching TRBD1. There are 14 residues in the CDR3. The trim removed 7 bases at V and 3 bases at J, leaving 8 bases unmatched. Germline V gene lookup returns CDR1 LNHDA and CDR2 SQIVND (reference sequence). The CDR3 DNA follows: TGTGCCAGTATGTTCAGGGGGTCGGACACTGAAGCTTTCTTT. It encodes CASMFRGSDTEAFF. The full variable domain, its missing parts supplied by reference TRBV19 and TRBJ1-1, is DGGITQSPKYLFRKEGQNVTLSCEQNLNHDAMYWYRQDPGQGLRLIYYSQIVNDFQKGDIAEGYSVSREKKESFPLTVTSAQKNPTAFYLCASMFRGSDTEAFFGQGTRLTVV.

This clone has more than one count but fewer than ten. The V and J genes are TRBV10-2 and TRBJ2-5; perhaps TRBD2 as D (7 bases). The J call may not be correct, given that the DNA end is closer to TRBJ2-7. The CDR3 loop spans 17 amino acids. The germline CDR1 and CDR2 sequences are WSHSY and SAAADI. The CDR3 nucleotides are TGCGCCAGCAGTGAGTCGTACCGGGGGGCAGAAAAATACGAGCAGTACTTC. Amino acid sequence: CASSESYRGAEKYEQYF.

The J gene is TRBJ2-7, the V gene TRBV10-2, with D possibly matching TRBD2 (6 bases). The germline V gene has CDR1 WSHSY and CDR2 SAAADI. The V and J ends lost 2 bases and 4 bases respectively, with 12 bases between them. The CDR3 is 14 amino acids. CDR3: CASSERASEYEQYF. The CDR3 region has the DNA TGCGCCAGCAGTGAGCGGGCTAGCGAGTACGAGCAGTACTTC.

This chain links TRBV7-8 with TRBJ1-3; weak D call: TRBD1 (6 bases). Germline CDR1 is SGHVS and CDR2 is FQNEAQ. V gave up 4 bases and J gave up 4 bases, with 14 bases separating them. This CDR3 is 15 amino acids long. For the CDR3, the DNA is TGTGCCAGCAGCTCCGCTCGGGACACCGGAAACACCATATATTTT. It yields the protein CASSSARDTGNTIYF.

With regard to this clone: A junction boundary mismatches the germline segment, possibly from a read error. The rearrangement uses TRBV7-6 and TRBJ2-5; a possible D gene is TRBD2 (6 bases). The CDR3 extends over 15 amino acids. CDR1 SGHVS and CDR2 FNYEAQ come from the germline V gene. CDR3 in amino acids: CAGSSSSLASETQYF. In nucleotides, the CDR3 is TGTGCCGGCAGCTCATCATCTCTAGCGTCGGAGACCCAGTACTTC.

V and J are TRBV18 and TRBJ2-5; D is uncertain. Deletions cut 2 bases from V and 5 bases from J, with 12 bases between. Germline CDR1 is KGHSH and CDR2 is LQKENI. The CDR3 sequence is 14 residues long. DNA for the CDR3: TGTGCCAGCTCACCAGGGTCGAGCAGGGAGACCCAGTACTTC. This sequence encodes CASSPGSSRETQYF.

This clone came up once. The chain links TRBV5-1 to TRBJ1-1, with TRBD1 as a possible D gene (5 bases). The CDR3 runs to 15 residues. In germline, CDR1 is SGHRS, CDR2 YFSETQ. V lost 2 bases and J 0 bases, leaving 11 bases between the germline ends. Here the CDR3 DNA reads TGCGCCAGCAGCTTCGCGGGACGGATGAACACTGAAGCTTTCTTT. The encoded protein is CASSFAGRMNTEAFF.

There are a few counts of this clone. The chain carries TRBV10-3 and TRBJ2-3, with 10 bases lining up with TRBD1. V shed 8 bases, J shed 4 bases, and the junction held 9 bases outside the gene matches. Per the germline V gene, CDR1 is ENHRY and CDR2 is SYGVKD. CDR3 length: 15 amino acids. CDR3: CAIQGQGGSADTQYF. CDR3 in DNA: TGTGCCATCCAAGGACAGGGGGGATCCGCAGATACGCAGTATTTT.

The chain recombines TRBV7-9 with TRBJ2-7, with a possible D match to TRBD2 (5 bases). The CDR3 contains 14 residues. V was trimmed by 5 bases and J by 5 bases, leaving 16 bases between them. Germline CDR1 is SEHNR and CDR2 is FQNEAQ (reference sequence). The CDR3 DNA reads as TGTGCCAGCAGCACACTAGTGGGAGCTAACGAGCAGTACTTC. This encodes CASSTLVGANEQYF.

The chain has TRBV5-6 and TRBJ2-4, with 7 bases aligning to TRBD2. CDR1 is SGHDT and CDR2 is YYEEEE in the germline V gene. The CDR3 is made up of 16 amino acids. V dropped 5 bases and J dropped 8; count of bases not matched to a gene: 16. CDR3 residues: CASSSGGRSGSHIQYF. The DNA for the CDR3 is TGTGCCAGCAGTTCCGGCGGGAGATCAGGGTCACACATTCAGTACTTC.

A few counts support this clone. The gene calls are TRBV6-5 and TRBJ2-1; 12 nucleotides match TRBD2. The germline CDR1 and CDR2 sequences are MNHEY and SVGAGI. Unmatched junction bases numbered 0, after V lost 2 bases and J lost 4 bases. The CDR3 runs 15 residues. The CDR3 sequence is CASSYGLAGYNEQFF. DNA of the CDR3: TGTGCCAGCAGTTACGGACTAGCGGGGTACAATGAGCAGTTCTTC.

The rearrangement uses TRBV19 and TRBJ2-7, with 7 bases matching TRBD1. V lost 6 bases to trimming and J lost 2 bases; unmatched junction nucleotides: 16. The CDR3 runs to 17 residues. Germline CDR1 and CDR2: LNHDA and SQIVND (reference sequence). As DNA, the CDR3 is TGTGCCAGTAGACCCTGGAGTGGGGACAGCGGACCCTACGAGCAGTACTTC. This sequence encodes CASRPWSGDSGPYEQYF.

The chain employs TRBV6-6 and TRBJ2-2; TRBD2 matches 9 bases. The CDR3 contains 15 residues. Germline V CDR1 and CDR2: MNHNY, SVGAGI (reference sequence). J lost 5 bases, V lost 10 bases, and 11 bases had no gene match. CDR3 loop: CATRGRAGGTGELFF. The CDR3 DNA reads TGTGCCACCCGCGGGAGGGCGGGGGGGACCGGGGAGCTGTTTTTT.

This chain joins TRBV30 and TRBJ2-1; 8 positions match TRBD2. This CDR3 has 14 residues. CDR1 and CDR2 from the germline V gene are GTSNPN and SVGIG (reference sequence). J gave up 4 bases and V 8 bases, and 10 bases lay outside the gene matches. Here the CDR3 reads CAERRGGSYNEQFF. CDR3 DNA sequence: TGTGCCGAAAGACGGGGGGGGAGTTACAATGAGCAGTTCTTC.

Regarding this clone: The junction and the germline gene differ at one end; a read error may be behind it. J is TRBJ1-1 and V is TRBV20-1; maybe TRBD1 (5 bases). The CDR3 has 10 amino acids. Germline V lookup: CDR1 DFQATT, CDR2 SNEGSKA (reference sequence). The CDR3 bases are TGCAGTGCTAGTCAACAGGCGAACAACTTT. Protein: CSASQQANNF.

Written as DNA, the CDR3 is TGTGCCAGCAGCTTACGGGGGGCTAATCAGCCCCAGCATTTT. It yields the protein CASSLRGANQPQHF. The chain couples TRBV13 to TRBJ1-5; maybe TRBD1 (6 bases). Germline CDR1 PRHDT, CDR2 FYEKMQ (reference sequence). Trimming shortened V by 2 bases and J by 4 bases, and 9 bases separated the two germline ends. The CDR3 is 14 amino acids.

The rearrangement uses TRBV9 and TRBJ2-5, with 7 bases identical to TRBD1. The CDR3 runs 16 residues. Trimming cost V 6 bases and J 4 bases; bases outside gene matches: 15. CDR1 and CDR2 from the germline V gene are SGDLS and YYNGEE. The CDR3 spells CASTLGGSRGGETQYF. Written as DNA, the CDR3 is TGTGCCAGCACCCTAGGGGGCTCTAGGGGCGGAGAGACCCAGTACTTC.

V is TRBV19 and J is TRBJ2-7; D remains ambiguous. V lost 7 bases, J lost 0 bases, and 13 bases lay in between. The CDR3 length is 14 residues. Germline CDR1 and CDR2: LNHDA and SQIVND (reference sequence). This CDR3 is CASTSEHSSYEQYF. CDR3 sequence (DNA): TGTGCCAGTACCTCCGAACATTCCTCCTACGAGCAGTACTTC.

The rearrangement joins TRBV5-1 to TRBJ2-2; D is perhaps TRBD2 (6 bases). The CDR3 covers 15 residues. Germline CDR1 reads SGHRS; CDR2 reads YFSETQ. V lost 3 bases to trimming and J lost 0 bases, with 9 bases between them. Here the CDR3 DNA reads TGCGCCAGCAGCTCCGGACTACCGAACACCGGGGAGCTGTTTTTT. Translation: CASSSGLPNTGELFF.

CDR3 in amino acids: CASSLPLGMGTDTQYF. Written as DNA, the CDR3 is TGTGCCAGCAGCTTACCCCTCGGGATGGGCACAGATACGCAGTATTTT. The chain employs TRBV7-8 and TRBJ2-3; TRBD2 is a possible D gene (5 bases). This CDR3 contains 16 residues. V lost 2 bases and J 1 base, leaving 13 bases between the germline ends. CDR1 and CDR2 (germline): SGHVS, FQNEAQ.

This clone was seen once. The chain joins TRBV6-4 to TRBJ1-2; D is possibly TRBD1 (5 bases). Between the trimmed V and J ends, which lost 0 bases and 8 bases, there was a span of 16 bases. Germline loops: CDR1 MRHNA, CDR2 SNTAGT. The CDR3 loop spans 15 amino acids. This CDR3 reads CASSDSVWGERGYTF. The CDR3 DNA sequence: TGTGCCAGCAGTGACTCGGTGTGGGGGGAGAGAGGCTACACCTTC.

The chain employs TRBV4-1 and TRBJ1-4; D unresolved. V was cut by 1 base and J by 4 bases, with 13 bases left in between. Germline CDR1 and CDR2: MGHRA and YSYEKL. The CDR3 runs to 16 residues. The CDR3 region has the DNA TGCGCCAGCAGCCAAGCGGAGGGCAGAAGTAATGAAAAACTGTTTTTT. The encoded protein is CASSQAEGRSNEKLFF.

The sample holds a few counts of this clone. The chain recombines TRBV19 with TRBJ1-1; TRBD1 aligns across 9 bases. The germline V gene encodes CDR1 LNHDA and CDR2 SQIVND (reference sequence). The CDR3 loop spans 15 amino acids. With 4 bases clipped from V and 7 bases from J, the junction kept 10 bases outside the gene matches. The CDR3, as DNA: TGTGCCAGTAGTACGGTGGGACAGGGAAAAGGTGAAGCTTTCTTT. Amino acids: CASSTVGQGKGEAFF.